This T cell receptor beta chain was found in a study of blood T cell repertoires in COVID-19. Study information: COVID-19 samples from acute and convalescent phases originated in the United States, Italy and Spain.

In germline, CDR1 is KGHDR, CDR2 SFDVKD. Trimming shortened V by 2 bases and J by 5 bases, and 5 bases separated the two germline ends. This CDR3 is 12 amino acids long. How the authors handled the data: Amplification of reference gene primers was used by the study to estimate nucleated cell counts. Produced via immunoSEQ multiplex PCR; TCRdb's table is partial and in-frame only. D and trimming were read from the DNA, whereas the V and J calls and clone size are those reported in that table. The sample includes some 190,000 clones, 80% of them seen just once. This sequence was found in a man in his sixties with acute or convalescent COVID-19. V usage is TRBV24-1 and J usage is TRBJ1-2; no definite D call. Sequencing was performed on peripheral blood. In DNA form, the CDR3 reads TGTGCCACCAGTGATTCGGTTTATGGCTACACCTTC. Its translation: CATSDSVYGYTF.